Below, 18 T cell receptor beta chains from the same sample are listed, as sequenced in a study of CD8+ T cells in alopecia areata. Sequencing templates came from extracted RNA that was reverse transcribed into cDNA. Assay used: immunoSEQ multiplex PCR; TCRdb lists only in-frame clones, some missing. Among over 95,000 clones, roughly 50% were seen once, and the ten largest hold around 3.4%. Treatment indicated: oral pan-JAK inhibitor, 5-10 mg twice daily. The source was CD4+ T cells sorted from blood, collected at week 24, from a patient treated with tofacitinib. Source of these receptors: a human donor with alopecia areata.

Written as DNA, the CDR3 is TGTGCCAGCAGCTCGTGGGTCCGGGGCGAGGGCTACACCTTC. Translating gives CASSSWVRGEGYTF. The chain has TRBV13 and TRBJ1-2; a possible D gene is TRBD1 (5 bases). CDR1 PRHDT and CDR2 FYEKMQ come from the germline V gene (reference sequence). CDR3 length: 14 residues. V was shortened by 4 bases and J by 8 bases, with 17 bases between the two germline ends.

The gene calls are TRBV10-2 and TRBJ1-2, with D tentatively TRBD1 (5 bases). The V end was cut by 7 bases, the J end by 4 bases, with 10 bases between. CDR3 length: 12 residues. The V gene's germline CDR1 is WSHSY and CDR2 SAAADI. The CDR3 coding sequence is TGCGCCAGCATGACAGATAGCTATGGCTACACCTTC. This sequence encodes CASMTDSYGYTF.

The J gene is TRBJ2-7, the V gene TRBV20-1; no clear D. CDR3 length: 10 amino acids. Per the germline V gene, CDR1 is DFQATT and CDR2 is SNEGSKA (reference sequence). V was pared by 4 bases and J by 4 bases, with 5 bases between. CDR3 sequence (DNA): TGCAGTGCTACTGAGTACGAGCAGTACTTC. Its protein product is CSATEYEQYF.

This clone was found a few times. This chain links TRBV7-3 with TRBJ2-1; TRBD2 matches at 9 bases. The CDR3 has 16 residues. Germline CDR1 is SGHTA and CDR2 is FQGTGA. J lost 5 bases, V lost 5 bases, and 10 bases had no gene match. In DNA form, the CDR3 reads TGTGCCAGCAGCCGACATAGCGGGGGCTTCGACAATGAGCAGTTCTTC. Residues: CASSRHSGGFDNEQFF. The whole variable domain, filled in from reference TRBV7-3 and TRBJ2-1, reads GAGVSQTPSNKVTEKGKYVELRCDPISGHTALYWYRQSLGQGPEFLIYFQGTGAADDSGLPNDRFFAVRPEGSVSTLKIQRTERGDSAVYLCASSRHSGGFDNEQFFGPGTRLTVL.

The genes are TRBV10-3 and TRBJ2-1; 7 nucleotides match TRBD1. Germline V gives CDR1 ENHRY, CDR2 SYGVKD. CDR3 size: 15 residues. Trimming at V came to 0 bases and at J to 8 bases, leaving 7 bases not matched to a gene. In DNA form, the CDR3 reads TGTGCCATCAGTGAGTCGAAGGGGGCAAACGATGAGCAGTTCTTC. Amino acids: CAISESKGANDEQFF.

The DNA for the CDR3 is TGTGCCAGCAGTTTATCGAGTAGCGGGAACGCAGATACGCAGTATTTT. Residues: CASSLSSSGNADTQYF. V and J are TRBV27 and TRBJ2-3; TRBD2 agrees at 8 bases. J was trimmed by 4 bases and V by 0 bases; bases with no gene match: 6. Germline CDR1 is MNHEY and CDR2 is SMNVEV (reference sequence). The CDR3 has 16 residues.

J is TRBJ2-6 and V is TRBV5-1; 7 bases are shared with TRBD2. CDR1 is SGHRS and CDR2 is YFSETQ in the germline V gene. The CDR3 consists of 16 residues. Losses at the gene ends were 7 bases for V and 0 bases for J; bases not matched to a gene: 7. The CDR3 coding sequence is TGCGCCAGCGGGGAGGGCCTAAGCTCTGGGGCCAACGTCCTGACTTTC. Protein sequence: CASGEGLSSGANVLTF. The complete variable domain, with remaining parts taken from reference TRBV5-1 and TRBJ2-6, reads KAGVTQTPRYLIKTRGQQVTLSCSPISGHRSVSWYQQTPGQGLQFLFEYFSETQRNKGNFPGRFSGRQFSNSRSEMNVSTLELGDSALYLCASGEGLSSGANVLTFGAGSRLTVL.

This clone appeared a few times. This chain links TRBV29-1 with TRBJ2-1; D possibly matches TRBD1 or TRBD2 (5 bases each). Germline V gives CDR1 SQVTM, CDR2 ANQGSEA. The CDR3 sequence is 16 residues long. The V and J ends lost 1 base and 0 bases respectively, with 13 bases between them. DNA of the CDR3: TGCAGCGTTGAAGTAGGGTGGGGGAGCTCCTACAATGAGCAGTTCTTC. Protein sequence: CSVEVGWGSSYNEQFF.

V and J are TRBV27 and TRBJ1-2; D may be TRBD1 (5 bases). The V gene's germline CDR1 is MNHEY and CDR2 SMNVEV (reference sequence). The V end was cut by 7 bases, the J end by 4 bases, with 16 bases between. CDR3 length equals 14 residues. The CDR3 coding sequence is TGTGCCAGCACCCCATCGCAGGGACCCTATGGCTACACCTTC. Protein: CASTPSQGPYGYTF.

This clone was observed once. The chain has TRBV5-1 and TRBJ2-7; 10 nucleotides line up with TRBD2. This CDR3 is 15 amino acids long. CDR1 and CDR2 from the germline V gene are SGHRS and YFSETQ. The J segment lost 0 bases and the V segment lost 4 bases, leaving 4 bases of the junction unmatched. CDR3 coding DNA: TGCGCCAGCAGCGCGGGGACTAGCGCCTCCTACGAGCAGTACTTC. It yields the protein CASSAGTSASYEQYF.

In this sample, this clone turned up once. V gene TRBV5-1 combines with J gene TRBJ2-5, with D tentatively TRBD1 or TRBD2 (6 bases each). The germline V gene has CDR1 SGHRS and CDR2 YFSETQ. V dropped 4 bases and J dropped 2 bases, with 12 bases sitting between them. The CDR3 is 14 amino acids. Here the CDR3 DNA reads TGCGCCAGCAGCCGACGGGGGCCGCAAGAGACCCAGTACTTC. This codes for CASSRRGPQETQYF.

The V and J genes are TRBV19 and TRBJ2-7, with D tentatively TRBD1 (5 bases). The germline gives CDR1 LNHDA, CDR2 SQIVND (reference sequence). Trimming stripped 4 bases from V and 5 bases from J, with 12 bases between. The CDR3 extends over 13 amino acids. The CDR3 coding sequence is TGTGCCAGTAGTACCCAGGGAAGAGACGAGCAGTACTTC. Amino acid sequence: CASSTQGRDEQYF.

The V and J genes are TRBV30 and TRBJ1-2, with D unclear. Per germline, CDR1 GTSNPN and CDR2 SVGIG (reference sequence). V was clipped by 0 bases and J by 8 bases, with 10 bases between them. This CDR3 region has 12 residues. This CDR3 reads CAWSVSVEGYTF. CDR3 DNA sequence: TGTGCCTGGAGTGTAAGTGTGGAGGGCTACACCTTC.

Comment on this clone: Other DNA sequences in the sample encode the same CDR3. The J gene is TRBJ1-2, the V gene TRBV15, with D uncertain. The CDR3 runs 12 residues. Trimming took off 0 bases at V and 5 bases at J, with 4 bases between the two ends. Germline loops: CDR1 LNHNV, CDR2 YYDKDF (reference sequence). The CDR3 coding sequence is TGTGCCACCAGCAGAGATGGGTATGGCTACACCTTC. Translated: CATSRDGYGYTF.

This clone was seen a handful of times. The rearrangement uses TRBV29-1 and TRBJ1-1; no reliable D call. V was pared by 7 bases and J by 0 bases, with 12 bases between. Germline loops: CDR1 SQVTM, CDR2 ANQGSEA. The CDR3 sequence is 13 residues long. The CDR3 sequence is CSARRQVNTEAFF. The CDR3 DNA sequence: TGCAGCGCCAGGAGACAAGTGAACACTGAAGCTTTCTTT.

V is TRBV30 and J is TRBJ1-1; 10 positions match TRBD1. The CDR3 covers 16 residues. J gave up 6 bases and V 2 bases, and 12 bases lay outside the gene matches. Germline assignment: CDR1 GTSNPN and CDR2 SVGIG (reference sequence). CDR3 amino acids: CAWSRGRGQGSPEAFF. The CDR3 coding sequence is TGTGCCTGGAGTCGGGGCCGGGGACAGGGGTCCCCTGAAGCTTTCTTT.

V and J are TRBV7-2 and TRBJ2-5; no reliable D call. Germline V CDR1 and CDR2: SGHTA, FQGNSA. The V gene lost 4 bases and the J gene lost 0 bases, with 3 bases spanning the gap. The CDR3 loop spans 12 amino acids. The CDR3 sequence: CASSWYQETQYF. CDR3 in DNA: TGTGCCAGCAGCTGGTACCAAGAGACCCAGTACTTC. The variable domain in full, with the rest retrieved from reference TRBV7-2 and TRBJ2-5, is GAGVSQSPSNKVTEKGKDVELRCDPISGHTALYWYRQSLGQGLEFLIYFQGNSAPDKSGLPSDRFSAERTGGSVSTLTIQRTQQEDSAVYLCASSWYQETQYFGPGTRLLVL.

This chain connects TRBV25-1 to TRBJ2-5, with D maybe TRBD2 (5 bases). The V gene lost 0 bases and the J gene lost 7 bases, with 9 bases spanning the gap. The germline gives CDR1 MGHDK, CDR2 SYGVNS. The CDR3 is 13 residues long. The CDR3 is CASSEYDRGTQYF. CDR3 sequence (DNA): TGTGCCAGCAGTGAATACGACCGGGGGACCCAGTACTTC.